The 5 T cell receptor beta chains listed next were all sequenced from one sample in a study of type 1 regulatory T cells. Their cognate antigens are unknown. Study-wide points: Type 1 regulatory T cells had a more restricted TCR repertoire than non-type 1 regulatory T cells.

TCRdb processed the reads anew with MiXCR; each CDR3 protein has one entry. The repertoire holds around 5,000 distinct CDR3 sequences, with 20% to 30% as singletons. Sequencing input: cultured type 1 regulatory T (Tr1) cells, either the whole culture or a sorted fraction (not recorded which). The receptors come from a human donor in good health.

Sample share makes this clonotype medium-sized. The gene calls are TRBV10-3 and TRBJ2-1; 8 positions agree with TRBD1. CDR3 size: 18 residues. Germline lookup yields CDR1 ENHRY and CDR2 SYGVKD. With V trimmed by 2 bases and J by 2 bases, 11 bases remained unmatched. CDR3 sequence (DNA): TGTGCCATCAGTGAGAGAGCTATTGGACAGGGACCCTACAATGAGCAGTTCTTC. This codes for CAISERAIGQGPYNEQFF.

In this sample, this clonotype turned up a few times. V usage is TRBV6-2 or TRBV6-3 and J usage is TRBJ2-1, with 8 nucleotides matching TRBD2. V dropped 7 bases and J dropped 6; count of bases not matched to a gene: 11. Germline CDR1 reads MNHEY; CDR2 reads SVGEGT. The CDR3 spans 15 residues. The chain's CDR3 is CASNDRGGLINEQFF. The CDR3 nucleotides are TGTGCCAGCAACGACCGGGGGGGCCTTATCAATGAGCAGTTCTTC.

In its sample, this clonotype ranks as medium-sized. This sequence joins TRBV4-3 and TRBJ2-1; 7 bases line up with TRBD1. The junction had 2 bases not matched to a gene; V was cut back by 2 bases and J by 4 bases. CDR3 length: 14 residues. From germline, CDR1 is LGHNA and CDR2 YSLEER. The CDR3: CASSQRDSYNEQFF. CDR3 coding DNA: TGCGCCAGCAGCCAACGGGACAGTTACAATGAGCAGTTCTTC.

Sample share makes this clonotype medium-sized. This CDR3 is CASSKRGSSYNEQFF. The DNA for the CDR3 is TGTGCCAGCAGTAAGCGGGGGAGCTCCTACAATGAGCAGTTCTTC. The chain combines TRBV6-5 with TRBJ2-1; 8 positions match TRBD2. CDR3 length equals 15 residues. With V trimmed by 5 bases and J by 0 bases, 3 bases remained unmatched. CDR1 and CDR2 (germline): MNHEY, SVGAGI.

This clonotype qualifies as medium-sized. This chain links TRBV5-1 with TRBJ2-7, with 8 bases that match TRBD1. The CDR3 covers 15 residues. Germline loops: CDR1 SGHRS, CDR2 YFSETQ. The V gene end was trimmed by 2 bases and the J gene end by 0 bases; junction bases not matched to a gene: 4. The chain's CDR3 is CASSLRTGNSYEQYF. Here the CDR3 DNA reads TGCGCCAGCAGCTTACGGACAGGGAACTCCTACGAGCAGTACTTC.